This TCR beta chain was sequenced for a study of shared clonotypes between healthy human individuals. The germline V gene encodes CDR1 KGHSH and CDR2 LQKENI. The V gene lost 3 bases and the J gene lost 5 bases, with 11 bases spanning the gap. This CDR3 is 14 amino acids long. Sequencing used immunoSEQ multiplex PCR; TCRdb keeps in-frame clones, though not all of them. The sample lists some 580,000 clones, 95% to 98% occurring once. It was CD45RO-negative cells, positively selected for CCR7, that made up naive CD8 cells, with terminally differentiated effector memory CD45RA+ cells excluded. The clonotype comes from a man aged 25-45 years in good health. Sequenced input: naive CD8+ T cells sorted from blood. The chain is built from TRBV18 and TRBJ2-1; D unresolved. CDR3 sequence (DNA): TGTGCCAGCTCACCCTCGCCTAGTGACAATGAGCAGTTCTTC. The encoded protein is CASSPSPSDNEQFF.